What follows are 17 T cell receptor beta chains derived from one specimen sequenced in a study of T cells in Graves' hyperthyroidism and ophthalmopathy. Amplification of TCR beta CDR3 regions was performed using RNA transcripts as template. The TCR CDR3 first-round RT-PCR relied on the HTBI primer set. TCRdb reprocessed the multiplex PCR reads via MiXCR and lists one record per CDR3 protein. The table includes hundreds of thousands of distinct CDR3 sequences, around 15% detected once. Material for sequencing was blood. Receptors originate from a woman aged 40 to 55 with Graves' ophthalmopathy.

This clonotype was detected many times. J is TRBJ2-1 and V is TRBV24-1; no clear D. Germline CDR1 KGHDR, CDR2 SFDVKD. Deletions cut 3 bases from V and 3 bases from J, with 14 bases between. The CDR3 totals 16 residues. CDR3 coding DNA: TGTGCCACCAGTGATCACATTCCAAAAAACTACAATGAGCAGTTCTTC. As protein: CATSDHIPKNYNEQFF.

The chain couples TRBV5-1 to TRBJ1-4; 10 bases align to TRBD1. Germline loops: CDR1 SGHRS, CDR2 YFSETQ. This CDR3 has 15 amino acids. J lost 7 bases, V lost 5 bases, and 8 bases had no gene match. This CDR3 reads CASRLTGTGVEKLFF. CDR3 nucleotide sequence: TGCGCCAGCAGGCTTACCGGGACAGGGGTTGAAAAACTGTTTTTT.

This chain uses TRBV20-1 with TRBJ1-2, with D perhaps TRBD1 (6 bases). Germline V gene sequence: CDR1 DFQATT, CDR2 SNEGSKA (reference sequence). V was trimmed by 4 bases and J by 8 bases, leaving 14 bases between them. This CDR3 has 12 residues. In DNA form, the CDR3 reads TGCAGTGCTACGACAGTACAGGGAGGCTACACCTTC. Translating gives CSATTVQGGYTF.

The chain recombines TRBV28 with TRBJ2-7; 11 nucleotides match TRBD2. The CDR3 spans 13 residues. Germline loops: CDR1 MDHEN, CDR2 SYDVKM. J lost 5 bases, V lost 10 bases, and 7 bases had no gene match. DNA for the CDR3: TGTGCCACCTCACTAGCGGGAGATAACGAGCAGTACTTC. Translated: CATSLAGDNEQYF.

This clonotype was recorded at least ten times. V and J are TRBV30 and TRBJ1-1; no clear D. CDR1 is GTSNPN and CDR2 is SVGIG in the germline V gene (reference sequence). The CDR3 sequence is 12 residues long. V dropped 5 bases and J dropped 0 bases, with 7 bases sitting between them. CDR3 sequence: CAWGSVNTEAFF. The CDR3 DNA is TGTGCCTGGGGCTCTGTGAACACTGAAGCTTTCTTT. Based on the CDR3 plus reference TRBV30 and TRBJ1-1, the full variable domain is SQTIHQWPATLVQPVGSPLSLECTVEGTSNPNLYWYRQAAGRGLQLLFYSVGIGQISSEVPQNLSASRPQDRQFILSSKKLLLSDSGFYLCAWGSVNTEAFFGQGTRLTVV.

This clonotype appeared a few times. V and J are TRBV4-1 and TRBJ1-1; TRBD1 agrees at 9 bases. CDR1 is MGHRA, CDR2 YSYEKL, per germline. The CDR3 has 16 amino acids. V was clipped by 5 bases and J by 2 bases; unmatched bases: 9. The CDR3 region is CASSIPGQGKNTEAFF. DNA of the CDR3: TGCGCCAGCAGCATACCGGGACAGGGAAAAAACACTGAAGCTTTCTTT.

V gene TRBV6-2 or TRBV6-3 combines with J gene TRBJ1-2; TRBD1 agrees at 7 bases. CDR3 length: 12 amino acids. The germline gives CDR1 MNHEY, CDR2 SVGEGT. J lost 7 bases, V lost 6 bases, and 5 bases had no gene match. CDR3 sequence: CASSQDRVGYTF. Written as DNA, the CDR3 is TGTGCCAGCAGCCAAGACAGGGTTGGCTACACCTTC.

This clonotype came up many times. J is TRBJ1-1 and V is TRBV28; the D gene is possibly TRBD1 (6 bases). Deletions cut 2 bases from V and 4 bases from J, with 14 bases between. CDR1 MDHEN and CDR2 SYDVKM come from the germline V gene. This CDR3 has 15 residues. The CDR3: CASSLQGPRGTEAFF. The CDR3 nucleotides read TGTGCCAGCAGTTTACAGGGGCCGAGGGGCACTGAAGCTTTCTTT.

This clonotype came up a few times. This rearrangement joins TRBV20-1 to TRBJ2-1; 10 bases fit TRBD1. The V gene end was trimmed by 6 bases and the J gene end by 3 bases; junction bases not matched to a gene: 20. CDR1 and CDR2 (germline): DFQATT, SNEGSKA (reference sequence). The CDR3 length is 19 residues. The CDR3 region has the DNA TGCAGTGCCCCTGGAGAGGGACAGGGGCCCCTAACGTACTACAATGAGCAGTTCTTC. Translating gives CSAPGEGQGPLTYYNEQFF.

The chain recombines TRBV4-1 with TRBJ1-2, with 11 bases lining up with TRBD1. V dropped 4 bases and J dropped 3; count of bases not matched to a gene: 7. The CDR3 consists of 16 residues. The germline CDR1 and CDR2 sequences are MGHRA and YSYEKL. CDR3 sequence: CASSRNKGQGDYGYTF. The CDR3 nucleotides are TGCGCCAGCAGCCGGAACAAGGGACAGGGGGACTATGGCTACACCTTC.

This clonotype was recorded at least ten times. The rearrangement uses TRBV20-1 and TRBJ2-1; 10 bases are shared with TRBD2. Trimming cost V 3 bases and J 4 bases; bases outside gene matches: 9. This CDR3 spans 16 amino acids. Germline CDR1 and CDR2: DFQATT and SNEGSKA (reference sequence). CDR3 nucleotide sequence: TGCAGTGCTAGGGCCAGCGGGGGGGATTCTTACAATGAGCAGTTCTTC. This gives the protein CSARASGGDSYNEQFF.

This clonotype has at least ten counts. The V call is TRBV11-2, the J call TRBJ2-7, with D possibly matching TRBD1 (6 bases). CDR1 and CDR2 from the germline V gene are SGHAT and FQNNGV. The germline V and J ends were trimmed by 6 bases and 0 bases, with 24 bases remaining between them. The CDR3 is made up of 18 amino acids. In DNA form, the CDR3 reads TGTGCCAGCAGGGGGGCCTTCCGGACAGTAAATAACTCCTACGAGCAGTACTTC. It codes for CASRGAFRTVNNSYEQYF.

This clonotype was counted many times. V gene TRBV3-1 combines with J gene TRBJ2-3; the D gene is possibly TRBD1 (6 bases). From germline, CDR1 is LGHDT and CDR2 YNNKEL (reference sequence). The CDR3 is 14 residues long. Trimming removed 4 bases at V and 3 bases at J, with 11 bases between. The CDR3 here is CASSLTGITDTQYF. CDR3 sequence (DNA): TGTGCCAGCAGCCTAACAGGGATTACAGATACGCAGTATTTT.

This clonotype was recorded many times. The rearrangement joins TRBV27 to TRBJ1-1; no clear D. The germline CDR1 and CDR2 sequences are MNHEY and SMNVEV (reference sequence). Trimming took 2 bases from V and 3 from J, leaving 10 bases between them. CDR3 size: 14 residues. DNA of the CDR3: TGTGCCAGCAGTTTAAAGGGTTATGACACTGAAGCTTTCTTT. It specifies CASSLKGYDTEAFF.

This clonotype was seen repeatedly, ten times or more. This sequence joins TRBV5-6 and TRBJ2-5; D remains ambiguous. V was pared by 2 bases and J by 0 bases, with 8 bases between. CDR3 size: 14 residues. Germline V gene sequence: CDR1 SGHDT, CDR2 YYEEEE. CDR3 amino acids: CASSFRRDQETQYF. CDR3 bases: TGTGCCAGCAGCTTCCGACGGGACCAAGAGACCCAGTACTTC.

This clonotype was counted at least ten times. The chain uses TRBV12-3 or TRBV12-4 and TRBJ2-4; the match to TRBD1 covers 11 bases. After removal of 6 bases from V and 3 bases from J, the junction contained 13 bases not matched to a gene. This CDR3 is built from 18 residues. CDR3 loop: CASSRSGQGDVGKNIQYF. Written as DNA, the CDR3 is TGTGCCAGCAGCCGATCGGGACAGGGGGATGTAGGCAAAAACATTCAGTACTTC.

The chain recombines TRBV19 with TRBJ2-2; 9 bases map to TRBD2. Germline V gene sequence: CDR1 LNHDA, CDR2 SQIVND (reference sequence). The CDR3 extends over 17 amino acids. The V and J ends lost 2 bases and 1 base, in that order; junction bases with no gene match: 5. The CDR3 reads CASSIRAGGLNTGELFF. CDR3 nucleotide sequence: TGTGCCAGTAGTATACGAGCGGGGGGCTTGAACACCGGGGAGCTGTTTTTT.